This T cell receptor (beta chain) was observed in a study of T-cell memory formation after mild COVID-19. Study-level findings and limits: Confirmation was lacking for SARS-CoV-2 specificity of second-wave clones that peaked on day 37. The main location of contracting CD4+ clones was CM and EM, and that of contracting CD8+ clones was EMRA. Some responding clones appeared in pre-infection memory, suggesting cross-reactive memory joined. CD4+ bias marked clones expanding day 15 to 37, unlike balanced contracting clones.

Between the trimmed V and J ends, which lost 6 bases and 2 bases, there was a span of 12 bases. The CDR3 spans 14 residues. The germline CDR1 and CDR2 sequences are MNHEY and SVGAGI. Concerning this clonotype: The antigen is not known.

TCRdb itself ran the 5' RACE reads through MiXCR, one entry per CDR3 protein. The table lists around 250,000 distinct CDR3 sequences, more than 8% of them singletons. Sequenced: PBMCs or a T cell subset sorted from them (not recorded which). The chain carries TRBV6-5 and TRBJ2-3, with D possibly being TRBD2 (6 bases). The source is a man in his late teens or twenties who had mild COVID-19 (a few samples of this study predate the infection). Cell type and time point are not known. The CDR3: CASRASDDTDTQYF. In nucleotides, the CDR3 is TGTGCCAGCAGGGCTAGCGACGACACAGATACGCAGTATTTT.